A selection of T cell receptor beta chains follows, all from one sample in a study of response to subunit inactivated influenza vaccine. TCRdb re-derived calls from the RT-PCR reads in MiXCR, one entry per CDR3 protein. The data show roughly 710,000 distinct CDR3 sequences, with 12% to 15% seen just once and around 7.6% held by the top ten. Here the sequenced sample was PBMCs from blood, taken less than 15 days before vaccination. Receptor source: a man aged 45-60 years who received an inactivated influenza vaccine. Each CDR3 is given with its conserved first and last residue. D genes are given only for firm matches. Size is omitted from some rows. Given values are once, few, many or a class for expanded clones.

J gene	D gene	V gene	clone size	CDR3 protein	CDR3 DNA
TRBJ2-2	.	TRBV20-1	few	CSAPHPLSVGELFF	TGCAGTGCTCCCCACCCCCTGAGTGTCGGGGAGCTGTTTTTT
TRBJ2-1	.	TRBV6-2/TRBV6-3	.	CASSYSSPVSSYNEQFF	TGTGCCAGCAGTTACTCGAGTCCAGTAAGCTCCTACAATGAGCAGTTCTTC
TRBJ1-1	.	TRBV4-1	few	CASRDLGLNTEAFF	TGCGCCAGCAGAGATCTGGGGCTGAACACTGAAGCTTTCTTT
TRBJ2-7	TRBD1	TRBV20-1	.	CSARDVTGVVHEQYF	TGCAGTGCTAGGGACGTGACAGGGGTAGTCCACGAGCAGTACTTC
TRBJ2-7	.	TRBV7-9	.	CASNQDSYEQYF	TGTGCCAGCAACCAGGACAGCTACGAGCAGTACTTC
TRBJ1-3	.	TRBV20-1	many	CSASRDTGNTIYF	TGCAGTGCTTCCCGGGACACTGGAAACACCATATATTTT
TRBJ1-2	TRBD1	TRBV5-1	.	CASSPGQGVLGYTF	TGCGCCAGCAGCCCAGGACAGGGGGTACTAGGCTACACCTTC
TRBJ2-7	.	TRBV9	few	CASSPRLESSYEQYF	TGTGCCAGCAGCCCGCGGCTTGAGAGCTCCTACGAGCAGTACTTC
TRBJ2-4	TRBD2	TRBV10-2	few	CASSVLAGGPLNIQYF	TGCGCCAGCAGTGTTCTAGCGGGAGGGCCTCTAAACATTCAGTACTTC
TRBJ2-5	.	TRBV6-5	few	CASSYSGYQETQYF	TGTGCCAGCAGTTACTCAGGGTACCAAGAGACCCAGTACTTC
TRBJ2-7	.	TRBV27	.	CASNDRGRDEQYF	TGTGCCAGCAATGACCGGGGACGGGACGAGCAGTACTTC
TRBJ2-1	TRBD2	TRBV20-1	.	CSASLGTSGSNEQFF	TGCAGTGCTAGTCTCGGGACTAGCGGGAGCAATGAGCAGTTCTTC
TRBJ1-4	TRBD1	TRBV5-1	few	CASSIGDRDNEKLFF	TGCGCCAGCAGCATAGGGGACAGGGATAATGAAAAACTGTTTTTT
TRBJ2-7	.	TRBV7-9	.	CASSLDRDTEYEQYF	TGTGCCAGCAGCTTAGATAGGGACACTGAGTACGAGCAGTACTTC
TRBJ2-1	TRBD2	TRBV18	once	CASSPAGLTANEQFF	TGTGCCAGCTCACCGGCGGGACTAACTGCCAATGAGCAGTTCTTC
TRBJ2-3	.	TRBV5-1	many	CASIRDGEDTQYF	TGCGCCAGCATCAGGGATGGAGAAGATACGCAGTATTTT
TRBJ2-1	.	TRBV5-1	.	CASGKGLSSYNEQFF	TGCGCCAGCGGCAAGGGACTTAGCTCCTACAATGAGCAGTTCTTC
TRBJ1-2	.	TRBV10-3	many	CAISESSPGAGYTF	TGTGCCATCAGTGAGTCGAGCCCAGGGGCTGGCTACACCTTC
TRBJ2-5	.	TRBV15	few	CATSRLGETQYF	TGTGCCACCAGCAGATTGGGAGAGACCCAGTACTTC
TRBJ2-5	.	TRBV7-9	.	CASSLALPEETQYF	TGTGCCAGCAGCTTAGCGCTACCAGAAGAGACCCAGTACTTC
TRBJ2-1	TRBD2	TRBV5-3	few	CARGLGLAGGPTPYNEQFF	TGTGCCAGGGGACTGGGACTAGCGGGAGGCCCAACCCCTTACAATGAGCAGTTCTTC
TRBJ1-6	TRBD1	TRBV4-1	.	CASRGQGPWSSNSPLHF	TGCGCCAGCAGGGGACAGGGCCCATGGAGTAGTAATTCACCCCTCCACTTT
TRBJ1-5	.	TRBV12-3/TRBV12-4	many	CASTTLGNQPQHF	TGTGCCAGCACCACTTTGGGCAATCAGCCCCAGCATTTT
TRBJ1-4	TRBD1	TRBV6-1	.	CASSDRGQEEKLFF	TGTGCCAGCAGCGACAGGGGGCAGGAGGAAAAACTGTTTTTT
TRBJ2-7	.	TRBV15	.	CATSHESGLGEQYF	TGTGCCACCAGCCACGAGTCGGGTCTTGGGGAGCAGTACTTC
TRBJ2-5	TRBD2	TRBV20-1	.	CSARATSGSLYETQYF	TGCAGTGCTAGAGCGACTAGCGGGAGTTTGTATGAGACCCAGTACTTC
TRBJ2-7	.	TRBV5-1	many	CASSLRDNGEQYF	TGCGCCAGCAGCTTGCGGGACAATGGCGAGCAGTACTTC
TRBJ2-2	.	TRBV14	.	CASSRHRVTGELFF	TGTGCCAGCAGCCGCCACAGGGTCACCGGGGAGCTGTTTTTT
TRBJ2-3	TRBD1	TRBV5-6	few	CASSLGPGQITDTQYF	TGTGCCAGCAGCTTGGGGCCGGGACAGATCACAGATACGCAGTATTTT
TRBJ2-5	.	TRBV15	few	CATSSGVTQYF	TGTGCCACCAGCTCTGGGGTGACCCAGTACTTC
TRBJ2-3	.	TRBV2	.	CASRPAGARSTDTQYF	TGTGCCAGCAGGCCGGCGGGGGCAAGGAGCACAGATACGCAGTATTTT
TRBJ2-7	TRBD1	TRBV7-8	few	CASSHGQGVGEQYF	TGTGCCAGCAGCCACGGACAGGGAGTGGGGGAGCAGTACTTC
TRBJ2-7	TRBD2	TRBV6-2/TRBV6-3	few	CASSYSTLTGLARTYEQYF	TGTGCCAGCAGTTACTCGACGCTGACCGGACTAGCGAGGACCTACGAGCAGTACTTC
TRBJ2-7	.	TRBV2	many	CASRANSYEQYF	TGTGCCAGCAGGGCTAATTCCTACGAGCAGTACTTC
TRBJ2-2	.	TRBV7-2	.	CASSPPTGTTGELFF	TGTGCCAGCAGCCCCCCGACAGGCACCACCGGGGAGCTGTTTTTT
TRBJ1-5	.	TRBV4-2	few	CASSQAVNSNQPQHF	TGTGCCAGCAGCCAAGCAGTAAATAGCAATCAGCCCCAGCATTTT
TRBJ2-7	.	TRBV4-3	many	CASSQDRGGIYEQYF	TGCGCCAGCAGCCAAGATAGAGGCGGAATCTACGAGCAGTACTTC